These 28 T cell receptor beta chains share one sample of origin, sequenced in a study of cytomegalovirus exposure and HLA in healthy donors. Use of 60 Vbeta and 13 Jbeta primers characterized the PCR. The table came from immunoSEQ multiplex PCR; TCRdb's copy has only in-frame clones and leaves some out. The table includes 170,000 or so clones, over 80% detected once. Material for sequencing was PBMCs. These receptors were collected from a man aged 50 to 60 in good health and CMV-seronegative.

Regarding this clone: This CDR3 is also generated by other DNA sequences in the sample. The chain couples TRBV7-9 to TRBJ1-4, with D hard to call. Between the trimmed V and J ends, which lost 1 base and 8 bases, there was a span of 11 bases. Germline assignment: CDR1 SEHNR and CDR2 FQNEAQ (reference sequence). This CDR3 is built from 14 residues. This chain's CDR3 is CASSLVGRREKLFF. CDR3 nucleotide sequence: TGTGCCAGCAGCTTAGTAGGGAGAAGAGAAAAACTGTTTTTT.

The chain combines TRBV5-8 with TRBJ2-5; D possibly corresponds to TRBD2 (5 bases). The CDR3 consists of 13 residues. CDR1 is SGHTS, CDR2 YDEGEE, per germline. Trimming left V 5 bases short and J 3 bases short, with 11 bases between. The CDR3 DNA is TGTGCCAGCAGATATGGAGGTGAAGAGACCCAGTACTTC. This codes for CASRYGGEETQYF. The full variable domain, in which reference TRBV5-8 and TRBJ2-5 provide the parts outside the CDR3, is EAGVTQSPTHLIKTRGQQATLRCSPISGHTSVYWYQQALGLGLQFLLWYDEGEERNRGNFPPRFSGRQFPNYSSELNVNALELEDSALYLCASRYGGEETQYFGPGTRLLVL.

V gene TRBV2 combines with J gene TRBJ1-6; 9 nucleotides align to TRBD1. This CDR3 region has 14 residues. Trimming took 2 bases from V and 11 from J; bases not matched to a gene: 4. Germline V gene data show CDR1 as SNHLY and CDR2 as FYNNEI. The CDR3 DNA reads as TGTGCCAGCAGTGAATGGACAGGGGTGACACCCCTCCACTTT. This sequence encodes CASSEWTGVTPLHF.

The rearrangement links TRBV28 to TRBJ2-7; TRBD2 agrees at 8 bases. J gave up 6 bases and V 3 bases, and 7 bases lay outside the gene matches. The CDR3 is made up of 14 amino acids. The germline CDR1 and CDR2 sequences are MDHEN and SYDVKM. The CDR3 loop is CASSFGREVSEQYF. The CDR3 nucleotides read TGTGCCAGCAGTTTCGGGCGGGAGGTCTCCGAGCAGTACTTC.

This rearrangement joins TRBV6-4 to TRBJ2-1; TRBD1 is a possible D gene (5 bases). This CDR3 spans 14 amino acids. Germline V gene data show CDR1 as MRHNA and CDR2 as SNTAGT. V was shortened by 6 bases and J by 4 bases, with 13 bases between the two germline ends. CDR3 DNA: TGTGCCAGCAGCCAGGGTAATAGGTACAATGAGCAGTTCTTC. Translating it yields CASSQGNRYNEQFF.

This chain's CDR3 is CASSTDGVEVETQYF. The CDR3 DNA reads TGTGCCAGCAGCACAGATGGTGTTGAAGTAGAGACCCAGTACTTC. The V and J genes are TRBV28 and TRBJ2-5; D unresolved. Germline lookup yields CDR1 MDHEN and CDR2 SYDVKM. V was cut by 6 bases and J by 4 bases, with 18 bases left in between. The CDR3 totals 15 residues.

The V and J genes are TRBV5-1 and TRBJ2-3; the D gene is possibly TRBD2 (6 bases). V dropped 0 bases and J dropped 5 bases, with 7 bases sitting between them. In germline, CDR1 is SGHRS, CDR2 YFSETQ. The CDR3 totals 13 residues. The DNA for the CDR3 is TGCGCCAGCAGCTTGGAGGGAGGAGATACGCAGTATTTT. This translates into CASSLEGGDTQYF.

The chain joins TRBV29-1 to TRBJ2-7; 8 positions agree with TRBD1. Trimming removed 6 bases from V and 5 bases from J; junction bases left unmatched: 9. In germline, CDR1 is SQVTM, CDR2 ANQGSEA. The CDR3 consists of 13 residues. The CDR3 loop reads CSVRQGSSNEQYF. DNA for the CDR3: TGCAGCGTGAGACAGGGGAGTAGCAACGAGCAGTACTTC.

This clone turned up a few times. The rearrangement joins TRBV7-3 to TRBJ2-2; D is uncertain. The length of the CDR3 is 12 residues. Germline-derived CDR1 and CDR2 are SGHTA and FQGTGA. Trimming left V 5 bases short and J 1 base short, with 2 bases between. DNA for the CDR3: TGTGCCAGCAGCCTGAACACCGGGGAGCTGTTTTTT. Its translation: CASSLNTGELFF.

This clone was observed once. The chain joins TRBV19 to TRBJ2-1; 9 nucleotides line up with TRBD2. V dropped 4 bases and J dropped 3; count of bases not matched to a gene: 4. The germline V gene has CDR1 LNHDA and CDR2 SQIVND (reference sequence). The CDR3 consists of 15 residues. CDR3 DNA sequence: TGTGCCAGTAGTACCCTTAGCGGGGGCTACAATGAGCAGTTCTTC. As protein: CASSTLSGGYNEQFF.

The chain recombines TRBV5-5 with TRBJ2-1, with 7 bases identical to TRBD1. This CDR3 spans 15 amino acids. V shed 5 bases and J 6 bases; nucleotides not matched to a gene: 11. Germline CDR1 is SGHKS and CDR2 is YYEKEE (reference sequence). As DNA, the CDR3 is TGTGCCAGCAGGAACCAGCAGGGGGTTTCCAATGAGCAGTTCTTC. Translated: CASRNQQGVSNEQFF. Based on the CDR3 plus reference TRBV5-5 and TRBJ2-1, the full variable domain is DAGVTQSPTHLIKTRGQQVTLRCSPISGHKSVSWYQQVLGQGPQFIFQYYEKEERGRGNFPDRFSARQFPNYSSELNVNALLLGDSALYLCASRNQQGVSNEQFFGPGTRLTVL.

The rearrangement joins TRBV29-1 to TRBJ2-1; the D is unclear. Trimming removed 0 bases at V and 7 bases at J, with 10 bases between. The germline gives CDR1 SQVTM, CDR2 ANQGSEA. The length of the CDR3 is 13 residues. The CDR3 reads CSVEDSPLNEQFF. DNA of the CDR3: TGCAGCGTTGAAGATTCCCCCTTGAATGAGCAGTTCTTC.

The chain combines TRBV5-6 with TRBJ1-6; D gene ambiguous. The V and J ends lost 4 bases and 6 bases respectively, with 14 bases between them. The germline V gene has CDR1 SGHDT and CDR2 YYEEEE. The CDR3 totals 15 residues. CDR3 DNA: TGTGCCAGCAGCCGACCTCAGGTCGTTAATTCACCCCTCCACTTT. It codes for CASSRPQVVNSPLHF.

The CDR3 sequence is CASNQGAANEKLFF. In DNA form, the CDR3 reads TGTGCCAGCAATCAGGGGGCCGCTAATGAAAAACTGTTTTTT. The gene calls are TRBV6-5 and TRBJ1-4; 8 bases map to TRBD1. Germline assignment: CDR1 MNHEY and CDR2 SVGAGI. Trimming took 7 bases from V and 3 from J; bases not matched to a gene: 4. CDR3 length: 14 residues.

This chain uses TRBV9 with TRBJ2-1; no firm D call. The CDR3 contains 14 residues. Trimming pared 3 bases from V and 9 bases from J, leaving 16 bases between. Germline CDR1 and CDR2: SGDLS and YYNGEE. CDR3 sequence (DNA): TGTGCCAGCAGCGGACTGGCTACGGTCGGTGAGCAGTTCTTC. It encodes CASSGLATVGEQFF.

The genes are TRBV4-3 and TRBJ1-1; weak D call: TRBD1 (5 bases). Germline assignment: CDR1 LGHNA and CDR2 YSLEER. CDR3 size: 15 residues. Trimming pared 0 bases from V and 6 bases from J, leaving 14 bases between. CDR3 sequence (DNA): TGCGCCAGCAGCCAAGATGGTGCCAGGGCCGCTGAAGCTTTCTTT. Its protein product is CASSQDGARAAEAFF.

V and J are TRBV19 and TRBJ1-2, with D tentatively TRBD1 (6 bases). Germline V lookup: CDR1 LNHDA, CDR2 SQIVND (reference sequence). This CDR3 is built from 15 residues. Trimming took 8 bases from V and 5 from J, leaving 21 bases between them. CDR3 coding DNA: TGTGCCAGTGGATCCCAGAGGGGGGGCTCTTATGGCTACACCTTC. Amino acids: CASGSQRGGSYGYTF.

The chain uses TRBV5-1 and TRBJ2-5; D might be TRBD2 (6 bases). V gave up 5 bases and J gave up 2 bases, with 22 bases separating them. The CDR3 covers 17 residues. Germline lookup yields CDR1 SGHRS and CDR2 YFSETQ. The DNA for the CDR3 is TGCGCCAGCAGGCGGACCTCCAGTGTGGGGGGACAAGAGACCCAGTACTTC. Amino acids: CASRRTSSVGGQETQYF.

The V and J genes are TRBV7-6 and TRBJ2-5, with TRBD2 as a possible D gene (5 bases). Germline CDR1 reads SGHVS; CDR2 reads FNYEAQ. This CDR3 comprises 14 residues. V dropped 2 bases and J dropped 4 bases, with 11 bases sitting between them. CDR3 sequence (DNA): TGTGCCAGCAGCTTACAGAGGGCCTTAGAGACCCAGTACTTC. Its translation: CASSLQRALETQYF.

The rearrangement joins TRBV9 to TRBJ2-3; D remains unclear. The CDR3 loop spans 12 amino acids. The V end lost 4 bases, the J end lost 5 bases, and 8 bases lay between the germline ends. From germline, CDR1 is SGDLS and CDR2 YYNGEE. CDR3 in amino acids: CASSTYGDTQYF. The CDR3 DNA is TGTGCCAGCAGCACCTACGGAGATACGCAGTATTTT.

J is TRBJ1-2 and V is TRBV9, with TRBD1 as a possible D gene (5 bases). The V gene's germline CDR1 is SGDLS and CDR2 YYNGEE. The CDR3 consists of 14 residues. Trimming took off 0 bases at V and 3 bases at J, with 9 bases between the two ends. The CDR3 region has the DNA TGTGCCAGCAGCGTAGTGCCGGGGGACTATGGCTACACCTTC. Its protein is CASSVVPGDYGYTF.

The CDR3 DNA reads as TGTGCCAGCAGCCAAGAAGAGTCGCTCGGTCAGCCCCAGCATTTT. Translated: CASSQEESLGQPQHF. The chain combines TRBV4-2 with TRBJ1-5, with no clear D. The CDR3 totals 15 residues. V was cut by 0 bases and J by 6 bases, with 12 bases left in between. Per germline, CDR1 LGHNA and CDR2 YNFKEQ.

This chain joins TRBV2 and TRBJ2-2, with TRBD1 identical over 9 bases. Germline-derived CDR1 and CDR2 are SNHLY and FYNNEI. V lost 7 bases to trimming and J lost 3 bases; unmatched junction nucleotides: 9. This CDR3 region has 16 residues. CDR3 sequence reads: CASMIAGTGHTGELFF. The DNA for the CDR3 is TGTGCCAGCATGATAGCCGGGACAGGGCACACCGGGGAGCTGTTTTTT.

The gene calls are TRBV4-2 and TRBJ2-5; 9 positions agree with TRBD2. The CDR3 is 17 residues long. CDR1 LGHNA and CDR2 YNFKEQ come from the germline V gene. V was clipped by 4 bases and J by 5 bases; unmatched bases: 14. CDR3 protein: CASSPHGGGRGTETQYF. CDR3 DNA: TGTGCCAGCAGCCCCCATGGGGGCGGGAGGGGAACGGAGACCCAGTACTTC.

The chain employs TRBV19 and TRBJ1-1; possibly TRBD1 for D (6 bases). Germline V gene sequence: CDR1 LNHDA, CDR2 SQIVND (reference sequence). The V gene lost 3 bases and the J gene lost 0 bases, with 8 bases spanning the gap. The CDR3 consists of 14 residues. CDR3 in DNA: TGTGCCAGTAGTATGGGGGCCATGAACACTGAAGCTTTCTTT. This codes for CASSMGAMNTEAFF.

This rearrangement joins TRBV18 to TRBJ2-7, with TRBD2 matching 13 bases. The CDR3 consists of 17 residues. V shed 1 base and J 7 bases; nucleotides not matched to a gene: 10. Germline lookup yields CDR1 KGHSH and CDR2 LQKENI. CDR3 nucleotide sequence: TGTGCCAGCTCACCACTCTCCGGGACTAGCGGGGAGTTGGAGCAGTACTTC. Its translation: CASSPLSGTSGELEQYF.

CDR3 coding DNA: TGTGCCAGCAGCCAACGGAGAGAGACCCAGTACTTC. It is translated as CASSQRRETQYF. The J gene is TRBJ2-5, the V gene TRBV14; D uncertain. V lost 2 bases, J lost 4 bases, and 5 bases lay in between. The CDR3 spans 12 residues. In germline, CDR1 is SGHDN, CDR2 FVKESK.

The chain couples TRBV7-9 to TRBJ1-1; 7 bases are shared with TRBD1. The CDR3 consists of 15 residues. The junction had 8 bases not matched to a gene; V was cut back by 5 bases and J by 2 bases. Looked up from germline, CDR1 is SEHNR and CDR2 is FQNEAQ (reference sequence). Here the CDR3 reads CASSARQGINTEAFF. DNA of the CDR3: TGTGCCAGCAGCGCCCGACAGGGAATAAACACTGAAGCTTTCTTT.